This TCR beta chain was obtained from a study of blood T cell repertoires in COVID-19. The protocol was immunoSEQ multiplex PCR, while the TCRdb copy is restricted to in-frame clones and leaves out a portion. The sample carries 60,000 to 80,000 clones, 70% to 90% recorded once. Per the germline V gene, CDR1 is MNHEY and CDR2 is SVGAGI. The CDR3 runs 13 residues. Losses at the gene ends were 7 bases for V and 7 bases for J; bases not matched to a gene: 4. The J gene is TRBJ1-5, the V gene TRBV6-5; 10 bases are shared with TRBD1. The sequenced sample was peripheral blood. This TCR was sampled from a man aged 45 to 65 with acute or convalescent COVID-19. The CDR3 sequence: CASKDRGLQPQHF. CDR3 DNA sequence: TGTGCCAGCAAAGACAGGGGGCTGCAGCCCCAGCATTTT.